This record concerns one T cell receptor (beta chain) sequence. The PCR was carried out with 60 Vbeta primers and 13 Jbeta primers. Libraries were prepared by immunoSEQ multiplex PCR; TCRdb keeps only in-frame clonotypes and omits some of them. The sample consists of 160,000 or so clones, around 80% of them appearing once. This entry comes from a study of cytomegalovirus exposure and HLA in healthy donors. V lost 2 bases and J lost 7; bases outside the gene matches: 8. The CDR3 is 13 residues long. CDR1 is GTSNPN, CDR2 SVGIG, per germline (reference sequence). This clonotype originated in a woman in her 40s in good health and CMV-seropositive. The chain links TRBV30 to TRBJ2-7; TRBD2 matches 7 bases. The source material was PBMCs. CDR3: CAWSSGGSREQYF. DNA for the CDR3: TGTGCCTGGAGTTCCGGGGGGTCTCGGGAGCAGTACTTC. The whole variable domain, filled in from reference TRBV30 and TRBJ2-7, reads SQTIHQWPATLVQPVGSPLSLECTVEGTSNPNLYWYRQAAGRGLQLLFYSVGIGQISSEVPQNLSASRPQDRQFILSSKKLLLSDSGFYLCAWSSGGSREQYFGPGTRLTVT.